The entry that follows covers one T cell receptor beta chain sequence. Here immunoSEQ multiplex PCR was the method, and the copy in TCRdb shows in-frame clones only, minus some. The data contain about 100,000 clones, approximately 86% of them seen just once; the ten biggest clones take up around 15%. The CDR3 is 13 residues long. V was shortened by 3 bases and J by 2 bases, with 3 bases between the two germline ends. Germline V gives CDR1 KGHDR, CDR2 SFDVKD. This sample is part of a study of blood T cell repertoires in COVID-19. Study background: From the United States, Italy and Spain came samples of acute and convalescent COVID-19.

What was sequenced was peripheral blood. The TCR comes from a man aged 45-65 years with active or convalescent COVID-19. This sequence joins TRBV24-1 and TRBJ2-2; D gene uncertain. The CDR3 reads CATSDHNTGELFF. The CDR3 DNA reads TGTGCCACCAGTGATCATAACACCGGGGAGCTGTTTTTT.